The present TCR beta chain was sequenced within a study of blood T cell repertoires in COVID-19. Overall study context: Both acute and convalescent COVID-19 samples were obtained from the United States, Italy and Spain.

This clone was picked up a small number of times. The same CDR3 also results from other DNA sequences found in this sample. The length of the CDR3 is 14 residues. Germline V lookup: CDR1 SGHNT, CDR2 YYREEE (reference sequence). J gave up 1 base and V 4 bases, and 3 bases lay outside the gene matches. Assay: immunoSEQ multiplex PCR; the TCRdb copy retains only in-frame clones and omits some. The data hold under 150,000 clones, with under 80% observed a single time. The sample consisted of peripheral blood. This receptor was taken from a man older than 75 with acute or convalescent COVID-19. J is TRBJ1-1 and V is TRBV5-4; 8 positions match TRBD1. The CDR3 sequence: CASSPGTGNTEAFF. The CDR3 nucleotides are TGTGCCAGCAGCCCTGGGACAGGGAACACTGAAGCTTTCTTT. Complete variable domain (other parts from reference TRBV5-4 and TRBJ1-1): ETGVTQSPTHLIKTRGQQVTLRCSSQSGHNTVSWYQQALGQGPQFIFQYYREEENGRGNFPPRFSGLQFPNYSSELNVNALELDDSALYLCASSPGTGNTEAFFGQGTRLTVV.